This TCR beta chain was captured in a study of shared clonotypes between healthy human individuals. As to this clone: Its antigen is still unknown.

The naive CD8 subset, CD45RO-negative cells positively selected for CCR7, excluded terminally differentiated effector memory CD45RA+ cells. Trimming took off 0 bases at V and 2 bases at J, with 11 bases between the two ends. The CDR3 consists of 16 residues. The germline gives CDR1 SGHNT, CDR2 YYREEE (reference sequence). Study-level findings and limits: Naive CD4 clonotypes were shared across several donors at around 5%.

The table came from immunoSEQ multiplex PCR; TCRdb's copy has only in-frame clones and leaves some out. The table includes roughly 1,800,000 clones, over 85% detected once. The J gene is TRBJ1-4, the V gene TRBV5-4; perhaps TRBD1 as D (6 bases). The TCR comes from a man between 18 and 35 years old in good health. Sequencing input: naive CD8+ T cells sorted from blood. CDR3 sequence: CASSLDPGATNEKLFF. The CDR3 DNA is TGTGCCAGCAGCTTGGATCCGGGGGCCACTAATGAAAAACTGTTTTTT.